This paragraph covers one T cell receptor (beta chain) sequence. The CDR3 loop spans 12 amino acids. Trimming took 6 bases from V and 5 from J; bases not matched to a gene: 3. The V gene's germline CDR1 is GTSNPN and CDR2 SVGIG (reference sequence). The data are from a study of blood T cell repertoires in COVID-19. Background on the study: Researchers got acute and convalescent COVID-19 samples from the United States, Italy and Spain.

In the original workflow: Reference gene primer amplification yielded estimated nucleated cell counts. Sequencing was performed with immunoSEQ multiplex PCR; in TCRdb, only in-frame clones are kept and a portion is missing. V, J and clone size derive from that table, while D and trimming were established from the DNA sequence. The sample yields roughly 84,000 clones, over 70% seen once. V is TRBV30 and J is TRBJ1-5, with 8 bases aligning to TRBD1. Sequences were obtained from peripheral blood. The source is a woman between 45 and 60 years old with acute or convalescent COVID-19. CDR3 protein: CACTQGDQPQHF. Written as DNA, the CDR3 is TGTGCCTGTACACAGGGGGATCAGCCCCAGCATTTT.